The TCR beta chain under discussion was sequenced for a study of blood T cell repertoires in COVID-19. In this sample, this clone turned up once. Germline loops: CDR1 SGHTA, CDR2 FQGNSA. V was cut by 1 base and J by 0 bases, with 8 bases left in between. The CDR3 length is 15 residues. Profiling relied on immunoSEQ multiplex PCR, and the TCRdb table lists in-frame clones only, not all of them. This sample has about 66,000 clones, with more than 70% found just once. The sequenced material came from peripheral blood. This receptor was obtained from a man aged 45-65 years with active COVID-19. The chain is built from TRBV7-2 and TRBJ2-3; D might be TRBD1 (5 bases). The CDR3, as DNA: TGTGCCAGCAGCTTAGATGGACAAAGCACAGATACGCAGTATTTT. Protein: CASSLDGQSTDTQYF.